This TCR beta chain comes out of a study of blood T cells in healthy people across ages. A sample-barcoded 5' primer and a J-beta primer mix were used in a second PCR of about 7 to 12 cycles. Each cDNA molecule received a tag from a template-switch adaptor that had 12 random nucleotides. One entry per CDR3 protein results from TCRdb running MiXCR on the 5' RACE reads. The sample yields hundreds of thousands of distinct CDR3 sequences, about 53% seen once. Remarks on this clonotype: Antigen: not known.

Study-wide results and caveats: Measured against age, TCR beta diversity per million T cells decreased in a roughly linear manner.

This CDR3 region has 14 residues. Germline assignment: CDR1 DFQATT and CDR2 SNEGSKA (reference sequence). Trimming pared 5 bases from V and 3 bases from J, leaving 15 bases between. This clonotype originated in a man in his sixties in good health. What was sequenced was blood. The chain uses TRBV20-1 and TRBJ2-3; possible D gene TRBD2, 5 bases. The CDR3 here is CSAEDQPGTDTQYF. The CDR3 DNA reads TGCAGTGCTGAAGACCAGCCGGGGACAGATACGCAGTATTTT.